The 17 T cell receptor beta chains listed next were all sequenced from one sample in a study of CD8 T cells in ankylosing spondylitis (dated by TCRdb to the late 2010s). The library relied on 5' RACE. The reads were generated on an Illumina HiSeq 2500. Through fastp at Q25 and MiXCR, TCRdb rebuilt clones from the public reads, retaining in-frame beta chains. Entries that share a CDR3 protein sequence are merged under the most common genes and DNA. Here the sample has about 140,000 distinct CDR3 sequences; 7% to 9% occur a single time. About 7.3% of the sample is in the top ten clones. Specimen: synovial fluid, either unsorted or a sorted T cell fraction (not recorded which). The receptors here all came from a male donor with ankylosing spondylitis.

The chain uses TRBV11-2 and TRBJ2-5, with 9 positions matching TRBD2. The CDR3 is 14 residues long. Germline V gives CDR1 SGHAT, CDR2 FQNNGV. The junction had 8 bases not matched to a gene; V was cut back by 1 base and J by 11 bases. The CDR3: CASSLVDSGRRQYF. CDR3 sequence (DNA): TGTGCCAGCAGCTTAGTGGATAGCGGGAGACGACAGTACTTC.

This clonotype was found a few times. V and J are TRBV5-8 and TRBJ2-3, with 10 bases lining up with TRBD2. This CDR3 region has 12 residues. Germline CDR1 reads SGHTS; CDR2 reads YDEGEE. Unmatched junction bases numbered 6, after V lost 3 bases and J lost 14 bases. CDR3 in DNA: TGTGCCAGCAGCTCTTCTAGCGGGAGAAGGTATTTT. Its protein is CASSSSSGRRYF.

In its sample, this clonotype was seen many times. The J gene is TRBJ1-2, the V gene TRBV7-2; D possibly corresponds to TRBD1 (5 bases). V was pared by 5 bases and J by 5 bases, with 24 bases between. The CDR3 contains 17 residues. Germline CDR1 reads SGHTA; CDR2 reads FQGNSA. CDR3 DNA: TGTGCCAGCAGCCCAACAGGTTCCCTGGGGAAATTTTATGGCTACACCTTC. Amino acids: CASSPTGSLGKFYGYTF.

This sequence joins TRBV24-1 and TRBJ2-2, with 9 nucleotides matching TRBD2. This CDR3 is 16 amino acids long. V trimming: 4 bases; J trimming: 4 bases; junction bases outside the gene matches: 6. CDR1 and CDR2 (germline): KGHDR, SFDVKD. The CDR3 here is CATSESSGEGTGELFF. The CDR3 DNA reads TGTGCCACCAGTGAGTCTAGCGGGGAGGGCACCGGGGAGCTGTTTTTT.

This clonotype has more than one count but fewer than ten. V is TRBV4-2 and J is TRBJ2-3; D is possibly TRBD1 (5 bases). Germline-derived CDR1 and CDR2 are LGHNA and YNFKEQ. The CDR3 extends over 14 amino acids. V lost 0 bases, J lost 6 bases, and 10 bases lay in between. CDR3 residues: CASSQDLYRDTQYF. CDR3 DNA: TGTGCCAGCAGCCAAGATTTATACAGGGATACGCAGTATTTT.

This clonotype was seen at least ten times. The chain combines TRBV7-9 with TRBJ1-1; no reliable D call. This CDR3 region has 13 residues. CDR1 is SEHNR, CDR2 FQNEAQ, per germline (reference sequence). The germline V and J ends were trimmed by 8 bases and 2 bases, with 12 bases remaining between them. The CDR3 region is CASHITANTEAFF. In nucleotides, the CDR3 is TGTGCCAGCCATATTACGGCCAACACTGAAGCTTTCTTT.

This clonotype was recorded many times. V gene TRBV4-2 combines with J gene TRBJ1-5; 9 bases are a match to TRBD1. The CDR3 totals 20 residues. Germline CDR1 LGHNA, CDR2 YNFKEQ. J was trimmed by 0 bases and V by 0 bases; bases with no gene match: 12. The DNA of the CDR3 is TGTGCCAGCAGCCAAGACTCCATCGGACAGGGGTCTTATAGCAATCAGCCCCAGCATTTT. Its translation is CASSQDSIGQGSYSNQPQHF.

This clonotype was recorded a few times. The genes are TRBV7-2 and TRBJ2-5; D ambiguous. Trimming stripped 5 bases from V and 11 bases from J, with 27 bases between. Germline-derived CDR1 and CDR2 are SGHTA and FQGNSA. This CDR3 is 16 amino acids long. The CDR3 DNA is TGTGCCAGCAGCCGCACCGGGTGGGAAGGTAGAGGAGTGCAGTACTTC. Its protein product is CASSRTGWEGRGVQYF. Full variable domain (missing parts from reference TRBV7-2 and TRBJ2-5): GAGVSQSPSNKVTEKGKDVELRCDPISGHTALYWYRQSLGQGLEFLIYFQGNSAPDKSGLPSDRFSAERTGGSVSTLTIQRTQQEDSAVYLCASSRTGWEGRGVQYFGPGTRLLVL.

The genes are TRBV18 and TRBJ2-5; 7 bases are a match to TRBD1. V lost 0 bases, J lost 1 base, and 2 bases stayed unmatched. From germline, CDR1 is KGHSH and CDR2 LQKENI. The CDR3 contains 15 residues. CDR3: CASSPPGQSQETQYF. In DNA, the CDR3 is TGTGCCAGCTCACCACCGGGACAGTCCCAAGAGACCCAGTACTTC.

The chain employs TRBV6-2 or TRBV6-3 and TRBJ2-1; D ambiguous. Trimming removed 5 bases at V and 10 bases at J, with 21 bases between. CDR3 length: 15 amino acids. Per the germline V gene, CDR1 is MNHEY and CDR2 is SVGEGT. CDR3 DNA sequence: TGTGCCAGCAGTCGTCTGGGCGAAGGTTCGGACGAGCAGTTCTTC. Protein sequence: CASSRLGEGSDEQFF.

This clonotype was counted once. This may be a read error: a much more frequent sequence differs by one nucleotide. The chain employs TRBV7-6 and TRBJ2-1, with 8 positions matching TRBD2. Trimming cost V 1 base and J 12 bases; bases outside gene matches: 11. This CDR3 contains 15 residues. The germline V gene has CDR1 SGHVS and CDR2 FNYEAQ. The CDR3 DNA sequence: TGTGCCAGCAGCTTAGATGTGGGGACTAGACCTGTGCAGTTCTTC. This codes for CASSLDVGTRPVQFF.

This clonotype was recorded at least ten times. The rearrangement uses TRBV28 and TRBJ2-5; D is ambiguous. This CDR3 comprises 13 residues. CDR1 is MDHEN and CDR2 is SYDVKM in the germline V gene. Between the trimmed V and J ends, which lost 4 bases and 1 base, there was a span of 7 bases. The CDR3 nucleotides are TGTGCCAGCAGTTCGAGCGCCCAAGAGACCCAGTACTTC. Amino acids: CASSSSAQETQYF. Drawing the rest from reference TRBV28 and TRBJ2-5, the complete variable domain is DVKVTQSSRYLVKRTGEKVFLECVQDMDHENMFWYRQDPGLGLRLIYFSYDVKMKEKGDIPEGYSVSREKKERFSLILESASTNQTSMYLCASSSSAQETQYFGPGTRLLVL.

The rearrangement uses TRBV5-4 and TRBJ2-1, with D possibly being TRBD1 (6 bases). In germline, CDR1 is SGHNT, CDR2 YYREEE (reference sequence). The CDR3 loop spans 13 amino acids. Trimming left V 0 bases short and J 5 bases short, with 6 bases between. CDR3 loop: CASSLGQDNEQFF. The DNA for the CDR3 is TGTGCCAGCAGCTTGGGACAGGACAATGAGCAGTTCTTC.

A few counts support this clonotype. The chain joins TRBV16 to TRBJ2-3; D call uncertain. This CDR3 has 12 residues. Trimming pared 1 base from V and 4 bases from J, leaving 3 bases between. The germline CDR1 and CDR2 sequences are KGHSY and FQNENV. The CDR3 here is CASSQFPDTQYF. CDR3 nucleotides: TGTGCCAGCAGCCAATTCCCAGATACGCAGTATTTT.

This clonotype was counted at least ten times. This chain joins TRBV7-9 and TRBJ1-1, with D maybe TRBD1 (5 bases). This CDR3 is built from 15 residues. Germline V gene sequence: CDR1 SEHNR, CDR2 FQNEAQ (reference sequence). Trimming took off 5 bases at V and 3 bases at J, with 16 bases between the two ends. CDR3 sequence: CASSPGSREYTEAFF. For the CDR3, the DNA is TGTGCCAGCAGCCCCGGGAGCAGGGAGTACACTGAAGCTTTCTTT.

This clonotype was recorded many times. The V and J genes are TRBV24-1 and TRBJ1-5; unclear D gene. The ends were cut back, 1 base at V and 2 bases at J, with 5 bases in the middle. The CDR3 extends over 14 amino acids. Germline V gene lookup returns CDR1 KGHDR and CDR2 SFDVKD. CDR3 nucleotide sequence: TGTGCCACCAGTGATTTTATGGGCAATCAGCCCCAGCATTTT. Its protein product is CATSDFMGNQPQHF.

Many counts were recorded for this clonotype. This chain links TRBV30 with TRBJ1-1; the match to TRBD1 covers 9 bases. The germline CDR1 and CDR2 sequences are GTSNPN and SVGIG (reference sequence). V lost 1 base and J lost 7; bases outside the gene matches: 13. The CDR3 covers 16 residues. CDR3 residues: CAWSDFTGGRIFEAFF. The DNA for the CDR3 is TGTGCCTGGAGTGACTTTACAGGGGGCCGGATTTTTGAAGCTTTCTTT.